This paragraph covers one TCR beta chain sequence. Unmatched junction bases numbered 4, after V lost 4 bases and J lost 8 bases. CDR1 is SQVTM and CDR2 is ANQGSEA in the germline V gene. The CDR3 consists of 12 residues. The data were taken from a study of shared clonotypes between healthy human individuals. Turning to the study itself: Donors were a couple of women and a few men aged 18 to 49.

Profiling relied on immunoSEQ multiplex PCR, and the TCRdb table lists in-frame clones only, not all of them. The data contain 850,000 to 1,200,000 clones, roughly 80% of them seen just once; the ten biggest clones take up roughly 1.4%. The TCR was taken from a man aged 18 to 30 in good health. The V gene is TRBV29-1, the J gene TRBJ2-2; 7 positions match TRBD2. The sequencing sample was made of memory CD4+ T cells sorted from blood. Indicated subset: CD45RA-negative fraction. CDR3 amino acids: CSVAGGSGELFF. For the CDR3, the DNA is TGCAGCGTTGCGGGGGGTAGTGGGGAGCTGTTTTTT.